These T cell receptor beta chains were read from a single sample in a study of T cell responses to AZD1222 COVID-19 vaccine. Clones were read by immunoSEQ multiplex PCR, and TCRdb kept only the in-frame ones, dropping some. Of around 150,000 clones listed, around 89% are singletons. Sequencing was performed on peripheral blood, taken 28 days after the second AZD1222 dose. The source is an adult who received the AZD1222 COVID-19 vaccine. Each CDR3 is given with its conserved first and last residue. The order of the fields is V gene, clone size, D gene, J gene, CDR3 DNA, CDR3 protein. D genes are given only for firm matches. Clone size is given for some rows only: seen once, a few or many times, or a class if the clone is expanded.

>TRBV6-5|.|TRBD1|TRBJ2-5
TGTGCCAGCAGGGTCTCTGGACAGGGGTCCGAGACCCAGTACTTC
CASRVSGQGSETQYF
>TRBV4-1|.|.|TRBJ1-5
TGCGCCAGCAGCCAAGGGACAGCCACAGGTCTTAATCAGCCCCAGCATTTT
CASSQGTATGLNQPQHF
>TRBV27|.|.|TRBJ1-5
TGTGCCAGCCATACGGGCAGGGGAGGTCAGCCCCAGCATTTT
CASHTGRGGQPQHF
>TRBV2|.|.|TRBJ2-1
TGTGCCGAAGGAGATCTTGGCTACAATGAGCAGTTCTTC
CAEGDLGYNEQFF
>TRBV4-1|.|.|TRBJ1-1
TGCGCCAGCAGCCTCCTCCCGGGGGGGAACACTGAAGCTTTCTTT
CASSLLPGGNTEAFF
>TRBV27|.|TRBD1|TRBJ2-7
TGTGCCAGCAGTTTATACCTCGGGACAGGAACGATTCTACCCTACGAGCAGTACTTC
CASSLYLGTGTILPYEQYF
>TRBV4-3|.|.|TRBJ1-6
TGCGCCAGCAGCCAAGGCCTGGCCGAGGGTTCACCCCTCCACTTT
CASSQGLAEGSPLHF
>TRBV10-1|once|.|TRBJ1-2
TGCGCCAGCAGTGAGTCTGGGGGGTATGGCTACACCTTC
CASSESGGYGYTF
>TRBV6-6|.|TRBD2|TRBJ2-1
TGTGCCAGCAGGAGAGGACTAGCGGGGGTTAATGAGCAGTTCTTC
CASRRGLAGVNEQFF
>TRBV9|.|TRBD1|TRBJ1-4
TGTGCCAGCAGCCCGGTCCGGGACAGGGGCGGAAAACTGTTTTTT
CASSPVRDRGGKLFF
>TRBV4-1|.|.|TRBJ2-1
TGCGCCAGCAGCGGATCCTACAATGAGCAGTTCTTC
CASSGSYNEQFF
>TRBV30|.|.|TRBJ1-6
TGTGCCTGGAGTGTACCACTCTATAATTCACCCCTCCACTTT
CAWSVPLYNSPLHF
>TRBV18|few|.|TRBJ1-6
TGTGCCAGCTCACCAGGGGAGGTTCGGATTTCACCCCTCCACTTT
CASSPGEVRISPLHF
>TRBV7-2|.|.|TRBJ1-2
TGTGCCAGCAGCTTAGTCTTGGGCTACACCTTC
CASSLVLGYTF
>TRBV28|.|.|TRBJ1-6
TGTGCCAGCAGTTTGCTGAGATCACCCCTCCACTTT
CASSLLRSPLHF
>TRBV5-1|.|.|TRBJ1-5
TGCGCCAGCAGCTTTACAGGAGATAGCAATCAGCCCCAGCATTTT
CASSFTGDSNQPQHF
>TRBV28|once|.|TRBJ1-1
TGTGCCAGCAGAGGAGCGGACAGAGGAAACACTGAAGCTTTCTTT
CASRGADRGNTEAFF
>TRBV7-9|once|.|TRBJ1-4
TGTGCCAGCAGCTATCGACCTGAAGGGGATGAAAAACTGTTTTTT
CASSYRPEGDEKLFF